A selection of T cell receptor beta chains follows, all from one sample in a study of T cells in Graves' hyperthyroidism and ophthalmopathy. TCRdb re-derived calls from the multiplex PCR reads in MiXCR, one entry per CDR3 protein. The table shows 800,000 or so distinct CDR3 sequences, with more than 30% occurring only once. Specimen: blood. These receptors were obtained from a man aged 18-30 years with Graves' hyperthyroidism. The CDR3 runs from the conserved cysteine through the conserved F or W. Fields, in order: clone size, V gene, J gene, D gene, CDR3 DNA, CDR3 protein. A D gene is named only where the DNA matches it firmly. Rows give clone size only sometimes, using once, few, many, or a class for an expanded clone.

few	TRBV29-1	TRBJ1-2	-	TGCAGCTCCGGGACGGACCTCTATGGCTACACCTTC	CSSGTDLYGYTF
few	TRBV12-3/TRBV12-4	TRBJ2-5	TRBD2	TGTGCCAGCAGTCCCACCTCGACTAGCGGGAAGCGTGAGACCCAGTACTTC	CASSPTSTSGKRETQYF
-	TRBV6-5	TRBJ2-2	TRBD2	TGTGCCAGCAGTTACTCGTCTAGCGGAAACACCGGGGAGCTGTTTTTT	CASSYSSSGNTGELFF
-	TRBV19	TRBJ1-5	-	TGTGCCAGTAGTATAGACCGCCCCTCCGCGCAGCCCCAGCATTTT	CASSIDRPSAQPQHF
many	TRBV25-1	TRBJ1-5	-	TGTGCCAGCAGTGCAGGGGAGCAGCCCCAGCATTTT	CASSAGEQPQHF
many	TRBV29-1	TRBJ1-2	-	TGCAGCGTTGAACCGGGACCGCTGAGCTACACCTTC	CSVEPGPLSYTF
-	TRBV11-2	TRBJ2-7	TRBD1	TGTGCCAGCAGCCTTGGGACAGGGTTTTGGGAGCAGTACTTC	CASSLGTGFWEQYF
-	TRBV11-2	TRBJ1-4	-	TGTGCCAGCAGCTTAGTACCTCGTGGTAATGAAAAACTGTTTTTT	CASSLVPRGNEKLFF
many	TRBV29-1	TRBJ2-2	TRBD2	TGCAGCGCTCGGGGGGCGAACACCGGGGAGCTGTTTTTT	CSARGANTGELFF
once	TRBV5-1	TRBJ1-2	TRBD1	TGTGCCAGCAGCCCGAGGGGGACAGCCTTCTATGGCTACACCTTC	CASSPRGTAFYGYTF
-	TRBV29-1	TRBJ2-7	TRBD1	TGCAGCTGGACAGGGGACACCTACGAGCAGTACTTC	CSWTGDTYEQYF
-	TRBV2	TRBJ2-7	TRBD1	TGTGCCAGCAGTGGGACAGGGCCAAGCGAGCAGTACTTC	CASSGTGPSEQYF